This TCR beta chain was observed in a study of T cell repertoires in cytomegalovirus infection. Looking at the study overall: A matching HLA type, together with CMV infection, was signaled by public TCR beta signatures. General study points: Clonotypes of TCR beta that were HLA-C-restricted and CMV-specific dominated the ex vivo response. Using cumulative public TCR beta family frequency, the authors identified those who carried CMV together with the relevant HLA.

About this clonotype itself: Antigen unknown. This may be a read error, as it is one base from a much larger clone.

TCRdb itself ran the reads through MiXCR, one entry per CDR3 protein. The repertoire holds more than 250,000 distinct CDR3 sequences, roughly 13% seen once, with 7% to 9.5% in the top ten. The CDR3 sequence is 14 residues long. This clonotype originated in a human donor in good health (CMV status not recorded). Some clones in this sample may be carry-over from other donors' samples. This sequence joins TRBV12-3 or TRBV12-4 and TRBJ2-2; tentatively, D is TRBD2 (5 bases). Sequenced sample: PBMCs. The CDR3 nucleotides read TGTGCCACCAGTTTAGCGCTCGGAACCGGGGAGCTGTTTTTT. It yields the protein CATSLALGTGELFF.